The rows below give T cell receptor beta chains drawn from one sample of a study of T cell changes during pregnancy in multiple sclerosis. Assay used: immunoSEQ multiplex PCR; TCRdb lists only in-frame clones, some missing. In the table there are approximately 28,000 clones, roughly nine tenths of which are singletons. The source material was peripheral blood, sampled in the first trimester of pregnancy. All receptors come from a female donor in good health, enrolled as a control in a pregnancy study. Each CDR3 is given with its conserved first and last residue. Fields, in order: CDR3 length, V gene, D gene, clone size, J gene, CDR3 protein, CDR3 DNA. D genes are given only for firm matches. Not every row has a clone size; where given, it reads once, few, many or a size class.

>15|TRBV5-6|TRBD2|-|TRBJ2-1
CASSFAGAGYNEQFF
TGTGCCAGCAGCTTCGCGGGAGCCGGGTACAATGAGCAGTTCTTC
>15|TRBV6-1|TRBD2|-|TRBJ2-5
CANGLAGGFSETQYF
TGTGCCAACGGACTAGCGGGGGGGTTTTCAGAGACCCAGTACTTC
>15|TRBV6-4|-|-|TRBJ2-3
CASSDSLGQGDTQYF
TGTGCCAGCAGTGACTCGTTAGGACAAGGAGATACGCAGTATTTT
>17|TRBV9|-|-|TRBJ1-5
CASSVGPRWGPNQPQHF
TGTGCCAGCAGCGTAGGGCCGCGGTGGGGGCCAAATCAGCCCCAGCATTTT
>15|TRBV27|TRBD2|-|TRBJ2-1
CASSYGTSGAGEQFF
TGTGCCAGCAGCTATGGGACTAGCGGGGCGGGTGAGCAGTTCTTC
>12|TRBV15|-|once|TRBJ2-1
CATSQAVNEQFF
TGTGCCACCAGCCAGGCCGTCAATGAGCAGTTCTTC
>15|TRBV18|TRBD1|-|TRBJ2-7
CASSPKPGQNYEQYF
TGTGCCAGCTCACCAAAACCGGGACAGAACTACGAGCAGTACTTC
>15|TRBV6-5|TRBD1|-|TRBJ2-3
CASSYRDRNTDTQYF
TGTGCCAGCAGTTACAGGGACAGAAACACAGATACGCAGTATTTT
>14|TRBV19|TRBD1|few|TRBJ1-1
CASIGGNLNTEAFF
TGTGCCAGTATAGGGGGCAATTTGAACACTGAAGCTTTCTTT
>15|TRBV5-6|TRBD1|-|TRBJ1-1
CASSSPGQGGTEAFF
TGTGCCAGCAGCTCTCCGGGACAGGGAGGAACTGAAGCTTTCTTT
>16|TRBV27|-|-|TRBJ2-1
CASSLWPFGSYNEQFF
TGTGCCAGCAGTTTATGGCCTTTTGGCTCCTACAATGAGCAGTTCTTC
>13|TRBV29-1|TRBD2|-|TRBJ2-3
CSVLLAASAKQYF
TGCAGCGTCCTACTAGCGGCCTCAGCTAAGCAGTATTTT
>14|TRBV25-1|-|once|TRBJ1-6
CASSLGVENSPLHF
TGTGCCAGCTCCCTAGGGGTGGAAAATTCACCCCTCCACTTT
>15|TRBV12-5|TRBD1|-|TRBJ2-5
CASGLGTGGMETQYF
TGTGCTAGTGGTTTGGGGACAGGGGGCATGGAGACCCAGTACTTC
>12|TRBV29-1|-|once|TRBJ1-2
CSAWHGPYGYTF
TGCAGCGCCTGGCATGGTCCCTATGGCTACACCTTC
>13|TRBV18|-|-|TRBJ1-4
CASSQRENEKLFF
TGTGCCAGCTCACAGCGGGAGAATGAAAAACTGTTTTTT
>15|TRBV18|-|-|TRBJ1-1
CASSSTGGGNTEAFF
TGTGCCAGCTCATCCACCGGGGGGGGGAACACTGAAGCTTTCTTT
>16|TRBV7-2|-|-|TRBJ1-5
CASSATGHPSNQPQHF
TGTGCCAGCAGCGCTACTGGACATCCTAGCAATCAGCCCCAGCATTTT
>18|TRBV5-1|-|-|TRBJ1-2
CASSLEGGPQDLDYGYTF
TGCGCCAGCAGCTTGGAGGGGGGGCCGCAGGACTTGGACTATGGCTACACCTTC
>17|TRBV4-1|TRBD1|-|TRBJ1-5
CASSQGYRTGGNQPQHF
TGCGCCAGCAGCCAAGGGTATAGGACAGGAGGCAATCAGCCCCAGCATTTT
>14|TRBV14|-|-|TRBJ1-3
CASSPLGWGDTIYF
TGTGCCAGCAGCCCGCTCGGCTGGGGGGACACCATATATTTT
>15|TRBV29-1|-|-|TRBJ1-5
CSVVDGFLGNQPQHF
TGCAGCGTTGTCGACGGGTTTCTGGGCAATCAGCCCCAGCATTTT
>17|TRBV7-9|-|-|TRBJ2-5
CASSLASLKTGQETQYF
TGTGCCAGCAGCTTAGCGAGTTTGAAAACGGGACAAGAGACCCAGTACTTC
>12|TRBV25-1|-|once|TRBJ1-6
CASRLTGYTLHF
TGTGCCAGCAGATTGACAGGTTACACCCTCCACTTT
>15|TRBV5-1|-|-|TRBJ1-1
CASSLVPQGGTEAFF
TGCGCCAGCAGCTTGGTACCACAGGGTGGCACTGAAGCTTTCTTT
>14|TRBV10-3|TRBD1|-|TRBJ1-2
CAISESDRGYGYTF
TGTGCCATCAGTGAGTCGGACAGGGGTTATGGCTACACCTTC
>14|TRBV19|-|-|TRBJ1-3
CASSIGGLRDTIYF
TGTGCCAGTAGTATAGGCGGACTAAGGGACACCATATATTTT
>13|TRBV7-9|-|-|TRBJ1-2
CASSLLRGYGYTF
TGTGCCAGCAGCTTACTTCGGGGCTATGGCTACACCTTC
>14|TRBV7-6|TRBD1|-|TRBJ1-2
CASSLGDSFYGYTF
TGTGCCAGCAGCTTGGGGGACAGCTTCTATGGCTACACCTTC
>16|TRBV6-5|TRBD2|-|TRBJ2-7
CASSSLLAAGVNEQYF
TGTGCCAGCAGTTCCCTCTTGGCAGCGGGAGTTAACGAGCAGTACTTC
>16|TRBV7-8|-|-|TRBJ1-3
CASSSVGASSGNTIYF
TGTGCCAGCAGCTCCGTGGGGGCGAGCTCTGGAAACACCATATATTTT
>15|TRBV4-2|TRBD2|-|TRBJ2-2
CASSQRGRAGGELFF
TGTGCCAGCAGCCAACGGGGGAGGGCGGGCGGGGAGCTGTTTTTT
>13|TRBV19|-|-|TRBJ1-1
CASRQRPSGEAFF
TGTGCCAGTAGACAAAGACCCAGCGGGGAGGCTTTCTTT
>15|TRBV23-1|-|-|TRBJ2-3
CASSRPSLGKDTQYF
TGCGCCAGCAGTCGCCCTAGCTTAGGGAAAGATACGCAGTATTTT
>16|TRBV7-7|-|-|TRBJ1-5
CASSLGGGAAIQPQHF
TGTGCTAGCAGCTTAGGAGGTGGGGCAGCTATTCAGCCCCAGCATTTT
>16|TRBV7-8|TRBD1|-|TRBJ1-3
CASSLEQGAFGNTIYF
TGTGCCAGCAGCTTAGAACAGGGGGCATTTGGAAACACCATATATTTT
>16|TRBV5-1|TRBD2|once|TRBJ2-5
CASSLVGGGAQETQYF
TGCGCCAGCAGCTTGGTGGGCGGGGGGGCCCAAGAGACCCAGTACTTC
>14|TRBV13|-|-|TRBJ2-7
CASSTTGLNYEQYF
TGTGCCAGCAGCACGACAGGCCTAAACTACGAGCAGTACTTC
>13|TRBV11-2|-|-|TRBJ2-3
CASSIGTADTQYF
TGTGCCAGCAGCATCGGGACTGCGGATACGCAGTATTTT
>17|TRBV9|-|-|TRBJ2-1
CASSALPGGWAYNEQFF
TGTGCCAGCAGCGCCCTCCCCGGGGGTTGGGCCTACAATGAGCAGTTCTTC
>15|TRBV4-3|TRBD1|-|TRBJ1-4
CASSQEGGGNEKLFF
TGCGCCAGCAGCCAAGAAGGGGGCGGAAATGAAAAACTGTTTTTT
>17|TRBV11-3|-|-|TRBJ2-3
CASSLLGLNGGTDTQYF
TGTGCCAGCAGCTTATTGGGACTTAACGGGGGCACAGATACGCAGTATTTT
>15|TRBV7-9|-|-|TRBJ1-1
CASSLAGGGGTEAFF
TGTGCCAGCAGCTTAGCGGGGGGAGGAGGCACTGAAGCTTTCTTT
>15|TRBV7-9|TRBD1|-|TRBJ1-2
CASSPQGAWDYGYTF
TGTGCCAGCAGCCCCCAGGGGGCCTGGGACTATGGCTACACCTTC
>15|TRBV6-5|TRBD2|-|TRBJ2-7
CASSPYSGGAGEQYF
TGTGCCAGCAGTCCCTATAGCGGGGGGGCGGGAGAGCAGTACTTC
>12|TRBV7-2|-|-|TRBJ2-2
CASSLSGGELFF
TGTGCCAGCAGCTTAAGCGGCGGGGAGCTGTTTTTT
>14|TRBV16|TRBD2|-|TRBJ2-7
CASTGTSGAYEQYF
TGTGCCAGCACCGGGACTAGCGGAGCCTACGAGCAGTACTTC